This TCR beta chain is from a study of OX40 agonist ivuxolimab in advanced cancers. Produced via immunoSEQ multiplex PCR; TCRdb's table is partial and in-frame only. The sample carries about 13,000 clones, around 82% recorded once. CDR3 length: 15 residues. Trimming stripped 3 bases from V and 4 bases from J, with 15 bases between. The V gene's germline CDR1 is MDHEN and CDR2 SYDVKM. This receptor was identified in an adult with an advanced solid tumor such as melanoma, head and neck, liver or kidney cancer. The sequences come from CD4+ or CD8+ T cells sorted from blood, collected in a trial of the OX40 agonist ivuxolimab. This rearrangement joins TRBV28 to TRBJ1-1; the D gene is possibly TRBD1 (6 bases). The CDR3 region has the DNA TGTGCCAGCAGTTTCCGTATAACAGGGCCCACTGAAGCTTTCTTT. Amino acid sequence: CASSFRITGPTEAFF.